These 23 T cell receptor beta chains came from one sample sequenced in a study of blood T cell repertoires in COVID-19. Method: immunoSEQ multiplex PCR; TCRdb's copy keeps in-frame clones and lacks some. Of roughly 180,000 clones in the sample, approximately 86% were seen once. The sequenced sample consisted of PBMCs or T cells enriched from blood (not recorded which). These receptors all come from a man aged 55 to 70 who had recovered from COVID-19.

Written as DNA, the CDR3 is TGTGCCAGCAGGAAGACGGGAGCGGGTTACGAGCAGTACTTC. Its translation is CASRKTGAGYEQYF. V and J are TRBV6-5 and TRBJ2-7; a possible D gene is TRBD2 (6 bases). The length of the CDR3 is 14 residues. Trimming shortened V by 6 bases and J by 4 bases, and 16 bases separated the two germline ends. The germline V gene encodes CDR1 MNHEY and CDR2 SVGAGI.

The V call is TRBV20-1, the J call TRBJ2-5; 7 bases are a match to TRBD1. CDR1 and CDR2 (germline): DFQATT, SNEGSKA (reference sequence). Trimming cost V 3 bases and J 0 bases; bases outside gene matches: 4. The CDR3 consists of 14 residues. The CDR3 region is CSASPGQDQETQYF. DNA of the CDR3: TGCAGTGCTAGTCCCGGACAGGACCAAGAGACCCAGTACTTC.

The gene calls are TRBV27 and TRBJ2-3; possible D gene TRBD2, 6 bases. Trimming stripped 6 bases from V and 6 bases from J, with 19 bases between. This CDR3 has 15 amino acids. Looked up from germline, CDR1 is MNHEY and CDR2 is SMNVEV (reference sequence). The CDR3 protein is CASSSTGLRMDTQYF. The CDR3 DNA reads as TGTGCCAGCAGCTCGACGGGACTCAGGATGGATACGCAGTATTTT.

Concerning this clone itself: Other DNA variants within this sample encode the same CDR3. J is TRBJ1-6 and V is TRBV9; D gene unclear. Trimming pared 4 bases from V and 1 base from J, leaving 9 bases between. This CDR3 has 15 residues. CDR1 and CDR2 (germline): SGDLS, YYNGEE. CDR3 loop: CASSPPGSYNSPLHF. CDR3 nucleotides: TGTGCCAGCAGCCCACCCGGTTCCTATAATTCACCCCTCCACTTT.

The chain links TRBV15 to TRBJ2-7, with D tentatively TRBD1 (6 bases). The CDR3 has 16 residues. Trimming removed 2 bases at V and 2 bases at J, with 16 bases between. CDR1 is LNHNV and CDR2 is YYDKDF in the germline V gene (reference sequence). CDR3 nucleotides: TGTGCCACCAGCAGATCATCAGGGGTGGGGCCCTACGAGCAGTACTTC. This encodes CATSRSSGVGPYEQYF.

This chain connects TRBV2 to TRBJ2-1; D perhaps matches TRBD2 (5 bases). Germline loops: CDR1 SNHLY, CDR2 FYNNEI. V dropped 6 bases and J dropped 8 bases, with 20 bases sitting between them. The length of the CDR3 is 15 residues. Here the CDR3 DNA reads TGTGCCAGCAGCCTGTCAACTAGACCGACGGATGAGCAGTTCTTC. Translation gives CASSLSTRPTDEQFF.

The chain has TRBV5-1 and TRBJ2-1, with 7 nucleotides matching TRBD1. The germline gives CDR1 SGHRS, CDR2 YFSETQ. V dropped 4 bases and J dropped 0; count of bases not matched to a gene: 7. This CDR3 comprises 16 residues. The CDR3 is CASSPTTGSSYNEQFF. The CDR3 DNA is TGCGCCAGCAGCCCCACGACAGGGAGCTCCTACAATGAGCAGTTCTTC.

This chain connects TRBV12-5 to TRBJ1-5; D gene uncertain. The CDR3 consists of 13 residues. V was clipped by 6 bases and J by 4 bases, with 10 bases between them. Germline CDR1 reads LGHNT; CDR2 reads FRNRAP. This chain's CDR3 is CASGREGNQPQHF. CDR3 sequence (DNA): TGTGCTAGTGGACGGGAGGGAAATCAGCCCCAGCATTTT. The full variable domain, rest sourced from reference TRBV12-5 and TRBJ1-5, is DARVTQTPRHKVTEMGQEVTMRCQPILGHNTVFWYRQTMMQGLELLAYFRNRAPLDDSGMPKDRFSAEMPDATLATLKIQPSEPRDSAVYFCASGREGNQPQHFGDGTRLSIL.

J is TRBJ2-7 and V is TRBV20-1; a possible D gene is TRBD1 (6 bases). From germline, CDR1 is DFQATT and CDR2 SNEGSKA (reference sequence). The CDR3 contains 14 residues. V lost 3 bases, J lost 5 bases, and 17 bases lay in between. The DNA for the CDR3 is TGCAGTGCTAGTAGGTCAGGGGCCCCAAACGAGCAGTACTTC. This translates into CSASRSGAPNEQYF.

The chain employs TRBV5-1 and TRBJ2-7, with 11 bases fitting TRBD1. V gave up 7 bases and J gave up 3 bases; unmatched junction bases: 3. The germline V gene has CDR1 SGHRS and CDR2 YFSETQ. CDR3 length: 13 residues. The CDR3 is CASAGTGGYEQYF. CDR3 DNA sequence: TGCGCCAGCGCCGGGACAGGGGGCTACGAGCAGTACTTC.

V is TRBV29-1 and J is TRBJ2-3; 9 nucleotides match TRBD1. V lost 2 bases and J lost 0; bases outside the gene matches: 6. The CDR3 runs 16 residues. CDR1 SQVTM and CDR2 ANQGSEA come from the germline V gene. CDR3 protein: CSVESRTGVSTDTQYF. CDR3 DNA sequence: TGCAGCGTTGAATCCCGGACAGGGGTTAGCACAGATACGCAGTATTTT.

This clone has only a few counts. V usage is TRBV4-1 and J usage is TRBJ1-4, with D perhaps TRBD1 (5 bases). The CDR3 is 16 residues long. The germline V and J ends were trimmed by 0 bases and 4 bases, with 12 bases remaining between them. Per germline, CDR1 MGHRA and CDR2 YSYEKL. CDR3 residues: CASSQDWGVFNEKLFF. The CDR3 DNA sequence: TGCGCCAGCAGCCAAGATTGGGGGGTTTTTAATGAAAAACTGTTTTTT.

The V call is TRBV28, the J call TRBJ2-7; TRBD2 might be the D (5 bases). Germline loops: CDR1 MDHEN, CDR2 SYDVKM. V was clipped by 5 bases and J by 3 bases, with 17 bases between them. This CDR3 is 15 amino acids long. The CDR3 loop is CASSSSGATFYEQYF. The CDR3 bases are TGTGCCAGCAGTAGCAGCGGCGCAACCTTCTACGAGCAGTACTTC.

This chain uses TRBV10-3 with TRBJ1-5, with TRBD1 matching over 8 bases. CDR1 and CDR2 (germline): ENHRY, SYGVKD. V dropped 1 base and J dropped 2; count of bases not matched to a gene: 4. CDR3 length: 16 amino acids. The CDR3 DNA is TGTGCCATCAGTGAGTGGAAGGGACAGGGCAATCAGCCCCAGCATTTT. This codes for CAISEWKGQGNQPQHF.

A single count supports this clone. This chain connects TRBV28 to TRBJ2-7; 8 nucleotides align to TRBD1. The CDR3 runs 14 residues. Germline CDR1 reads MDHEN; CDR2 reads SYDVKM. Trimming took 4 bases from V and 2 from J; bases not matched to a gene: 4. The CDR3 is CASSSTGATYEQYF. The CDR3 DNA follows: TGTGCCAGCAGTTCGACAGGGGCGACCTACGAGCAGTACTTC.

The J gene is TRBJ2-5, the V gene TRBV3-1 (or the pseudogene TRBV3-2); 11 bases match TRBD2. Germline V gene sequence: CDR1 LGHDT, CDR2 YNNKEL (reference sequence). J was trimmed by 6 bases and V by 1 base; bases with no gene match: 10. This CDR3 region has 17 residues. The CDR3 DNA is TGTGCCAGCAGCCAAGCCAGTATAGCGGGAGGGTTAAAGACCCAGTACTTC. Encoded protein: CASSQASIAGGLKTQYF.

This clone was found once. The rearrangement links TRBV7-8 to TRBJ1-4; TRBD1 agrees at 11 bases. The CDR3 runs 15 residues. Germline V CDR1 and CDR2: SGHVS, FQNEAQ. V trimming: 4 bases; J trimming: 5 bases; junction bases outside the gene matches: 3. The CDR3: CASSSGTGGNEKLFF. The CDR3 DNA is TGTGCCAGCAGCTCCGGGACAGGGGGAAATGAAAAACTGTTTTTT.

The V and J genes are TRBV9 and TRBJ1-6; TRBD1 aligns across 9 bases. Germline assignment: CDR1 SGDLS and CDR2 YYNGEE. J gave up 7 bases and V 4 bases, and 6 bases lay outside the gene matches. The CDR3 runs 15 residues. This CDR3 is CASSIEGTGNSPLHF. The CDR3 region has the DNA TGTGCCAGCAGCATCGAAGGGACAGGGAATTCACCCCTCCACTTT.

This chain joins TRBV10-3 and TRBJ1-2; a weak D match, TRBD1 (5 bases). The germline V gene has CDR1 ENHRY and CDR2 SYGVKD. Trimming took off 3 bases at V and 6 bases at J, with 20 bases between the two ends. The CDR3 loop spans 16 amino acids. CDR3 residues: CAISDRLNGGEHGYTF. In nucleotides, the CDR3 is TGTGCCATCAGTGACCGCTTAAACGGGGGGGAACATGGCTACACCTTC.

V gene TRBV9 combines with J gene TRBJ1-4; unclear D gene. Germline V CDR1 and CDR2: SGDLS, YYNGEE. Between the trimmed V and J ends, which lost 3 bases and 7 bases, there was a span of 16 bases. The CDR3 has 15 amino acids. In DNA, the CDR3 is TGTGCCAGCAGCGCCAGCCCTTTAGCGACTGAAAAACTGTTTTTT. Protein: CASSASPLATEKLFF.

The chain couples TRBV6-5 to TRBJ2-1, with 10 positions matching TRBD2. V lost 2 bases, J lost 5 bases, and 3 bases stayed unmatched. The CDR3 has 15 residues. Germline assignment: CDR1 MNHEY and CDR2 SVGAGI. DNA for the CDR3: TGTGCCAGCAGTTACGCTGGACTAGCGGACAATGAGCAGTTCTTC. Translation gives CASSYAGLADNEQFF.

J is TRBJ2-7 and V is TRBV15, with 8 bases that match TRBD1. Germline CDR1 and CDR2: LNHNV and YYDKDF (reference sequence). V shed 1 base and J 2 bases; nucleotides not matched to a gene: 4. This CDR3 has 15 residues. The CDR3 here is CATSRATGGTYEQYF. The CDR3 coding sequence is TGTGCCACCAGCAGAGCTACAGGGGGAACCTACGAGCAGTACTTC.

This chain joins TRBV9 and TRBJ1-5; maybe TRBD1 (6 bases). Germline V lookup: CDR1 SGDLS, CDR2 YYNGEE. The CDR3 sequence is 15 residues long. V was cut by 0 bases and J by 5 bases, with 12 bases left in between. The CDR3 region is CASSVGGGGHQPQHF. The CDR3 DNA follows: TGTGCCAGCAGCGTAGGGGGGGGCGGACATCAGCCCCAGCATTTT.